This T cell receptor (beta chain) was recorded in a study of shared clonotypes between healthy human individuals. Everyone who donated was a Caucasian adult who lived in Nashville, Tennessee. The germline gives CDR1 LGHNT, CDR2 FRNRAP. The CDR3 has 16 residues. Trimming took 0 bases from V and 1 from J, leaving 12 bases between them. With respect to this clone: What it recognizes is unknown.

Whole-study results and caveats: Rarefaction gave evidence that sorted-subset sequencing remained incomplete despite large depth.

Using approximately 200 ng DNA, 30,000 to 35,000 T cell genomes, the sorted-subset replicate PCRs were run. TCRdb's table, derived via immunoSEQ multiplex PCR, lists solely in-frame clones and lacks some. This sample carries roughly 2,300,000 clones, around 92% of them seen once, and the ten largest clones take approximately 0.39%. This clonotype was sampled from a man aged 18 to 30 in good health. Some clones in this sample may be carry-over from other donors' samples. Sequencing was carried out using naive CD4+ T cells from PBMCs. Stated subset: CD45RA+ positively selected. This chain joins TRBV12-5 and TRBJ1-1, with D unclear. DNA for the CDR3: TGTGCTAGTGGTTTGGTACCGGCCCTTCCGAACACTGAAGCTTTCTTT. Residues: CASGLVPALPNTEAFF.